The rows below give T cell receptor beta chains drawn from one sample of a study of CD8 T cells in Susac syndrome. MiXCR, applied by TCRdb to the immunoSEQ multiplex PCR reads, yields one record per CDR3 protein. The sample records some 190,000 distinct CDR3 sequences, approximately 94% being singletons. Sequencing was done on a sample of CD4+ T cells from PBMCs. The receptors were gathered from a human donor with Susac syndrome. Both conserved end residues are part of each CDR3. The listing skips clone size in some rows; elsewhere it reads once, few, many or a size class.

>-|TRBJ2-7|TRBV19
CASSPRGQGRPYEQYF
>-|TRBJ1-5|TRBV30
CAWSVPAGQTHQPQHF
>-|TRBJ2-1|TRBV5-1
CASSFEQDLYYNEQFF
>-|TRBJ1-2|TRBV12-3/TRBV12-4
CASSLSRDTFYGYTF
>-|TRBJ2-5|TRBV7-8
CATRIGTSGGAETQYF
>-|TRBJ2-5|TRBV28
CASSADKGGQETQYF
>-|TRBJ1-5|TRBV7-2
CASSLGRTSNQPQHF
>-|TRBJ1-4|TRBV28
CASSPSDGANEKLFF
>-|TRBJ1-2|TRBV3-1
CASSQEGRLESGYTF
>-|TRBJ1-1|TRBV19
CASNHGYGEAFF
>-|TRBJ1-3|TRBV6-1
CASSVGASGNTIYF
>-|TRBJ2-1|TRBV4-2
CASSQARSSGALYNEQFF
>once|TRBJ2-2|TRBV25-1
CASSEYFGANTGELFF
>-|TRBJ2-2|TRBV12-3/TRBV12-4
CASSLEVVAENTGELFF
>-|TRBJ1-6|TRBV28
CASSLPQSSYNSPLHF
>-|TRBJ2-1|TRBV5-1
CASSLGQTVYNEQFF
>-|TRBJ1-3|TRBV9
CASSTTADRLTGNTIYF
>-|TRBJ1-6|TRBV20-1
CSASDRVSYNSPLHF
>-|TRBJ2-7|TRBV29-1
CSVNGQASAYEQYF
>-|TRBJ1-5|TRBV18
CASSPTGDHQPQHF
>-|TRBJ1-1|TRBV7-9
CASRQGQGKTEAFF
>-|TRBJ2-2|TRBV30
CAWTLPRGGILSTGELFF
>-|TRBJ1-2|TRBV4-1
CASSQEHLLPIPGLGYGYTF
>-|TRBJ2-4|TRBV20-1
CSARDGQGKNIQYF
>-|TRBJ1-1|TRBV29-1
CSVEQWREAFF
>-|TRBJ2-1|TRBV5-5
CASSLTWDGLNEQFF
>-|TRBJ1-6|TRBV20-1
CSALTGGAGDSPLHF
>once|TRBJ2-7|TRBV3-1
CASSPGATVLEQYF
>-|TRBJ1-5|TRBV20-1
CSARDWERGARNQPQHF
>-|TRBJ1-5|TRBV28
CASSLFAPQHF
>-|TRBJ1-5|TRBV30
CAWNRGGGGNQPQHF
>once|TRBJ2-5|TRBV23-1
CASSHGGLAEQETQYF
>-|TRBJ1-2|TRBV30
CAWSTGGLNYGYTF
>once|TRBJ2-5|TRBV7-9
CASSLAWEGKSQETQYF
>-|TRBJ1-6|TRBV12-3/TRBV12-4
CASSLGGISPLHF
>-|TRBJ1-1|TRBV7-3
CASSLRGSAEAFF
>-|TRBJ1-2|TRBV6-2/TRBV6-3
CASSSLWTGFSTF
>-|TRBJ2-2|TRBV3-1
CASSQDPRGSGELFF
>-|TRBJ1-2|TRBV6-5
CASSFAPGGANYGYTF
>-|TRBJ1-1|TRBV19
CASSPTGGIGEAFF
>-|TRBJ1-4|TRBV2
CASSGTARNEKLFF
>once|TRBJ1-2|TRBV29-1
CSVDGTGEGYGYTF
>-|TRBJ1-5|TRBV20-1
CSAPKGTGWGQPQHF
>-|TRBJ1-4|TRBV7-9
CASSPPTGEAEKLFF
>-|TRBJ1-1|TRBV6-2/TRBV6-3
CASSYLGRVEAFF
>-|TRBJ2-3|TRBV5-4
CASSSGRTRDTQYF
>-|TRBJ2-2|TRBV20-1
CSATVSGGAGELFF
>-|TRBJ1-3|TRBV27
CASSSGTASGNTIYF
>-|TRBJ2-7|TRBV20-1
CSARAFSGVWYEQYF